Below are 19 T cell receptor beta chains sequenced from a single sample in a study of beta chain features in type 1 diabetes. General study results and limits: In every one of the four CD4+ subsets, TCRB CDR3s were moderately but significantly shorter in Type 1 diabetes patients.

These TCRs are of unknown antigen specificity. Of the isolated RNA, all was reverse transcribed, and so the sequenced material was expressed TCRB transcripts. This table comes from immunoSEQ multiplex PCR, and its TCRdb copy is limited to in-frame clones, with some not included. The sample includes over 200,000 clones, about a tenth of them seen just once. Specimen: naive CD4+ T cells from blood. These receptor sequences come from a man aged 30 to 45 with type 1 diabetes.

This chain uses TRBV9 with TRBJ2-2, with 12 bases lining up with TRBD1. CDR3 length: 19 amino acids. After removal of 3 bases from V and 5 bases from J, the junction contained 14 bases not matched to a gene. The germline gives CDR1 SGDLS, CDR2 YYNGEE. The CDR3 nucleotides are TGTGCCAGCAGCGACTCTCCGGGACAGGGGGCTCCGATTACCGGGGAGCTGTTTTTT. It translates to CASSDSPGQGAPITGELFF.

This clone was seen a handful of times. The V and J genes are TRBV7-9 and TRBJ1-1; 9 bases line up with TRBD1. This CDR3 region has 16 residues. V shed 1 base, J shed 1 base, and the junction held 4 bases outside the gene matches. Germline CDR1 is SEHNR and CDR2 is FQNEAQ (reference sequence). CDR3 DNA sequence: TGTGCCAGCAGCTTAGAGGGGGGACAGGGGAACACTGAAGCTTTCTTT. This translates into CASSLEGGQGNTEAFF.

The chain recombines TRBV7-2 with TRBJ2-4; TRBD1 matches 7 bases. This CDR3 has 17 residues. Germline CDR1 and CDR2: SGHTA and FQGNSA. Germline trimming cut 3 bases from V and 0 bases from J; bases unmatched to any gene: 8. CDR3 amino acids: CASSFLYRGLAKNIQYF. CDR3 nucleotide sequence: TGTGCCAGCAGCTTTTTGTACAGGGGATTAGCCAAAAACATTCAGTACTTC. The full variable domain, completed using reference TRBV7-2 and TRBJ2-4, is GAGVSQSPSNKVTEKGKDVELRCDPISGHTALYWYRQSLGQGLEFLIYFQGNSAPDKSGLPSDRFSAERTGGSVSTLTIQRTQQEDSAVYLCASSFLYRGLAKNIQYFGAGTRLSVL.

This clone was found a few times. The chain combines TRBV9 with TRBJ2-7; TRBD2 aligns across 9 bases. The CDR3 consists of 14 residues. With V trimmed by 4 bases and J by 7 bases, 9 bases remained unmatched. The germline V gene has CDR1 SGDLS and CDR2 YYNGEE. The CDR3 here is CASSPGLAGREQYF. The CDR3 DNA reads as TGTGCCAGCAGCCCGGGACTAGCCGGGAGGGAGCAGTACTTC.

V usage is TRBV14 and J usage is TRBJ1-1; D might be TRBD1 (5 bases). CDR1 and CDR2 from the germline V gene are SGHDN and FVKESK. The CDR3 covers 15 residues. Trimming took off 1 base at V and 4 bases at J, with 13 bases between the two ends. CDR3 DNA: TGTGCCAGCAGCCAAGCGGTGGGGCTGGGCACTGAAGCTTTCTTT. Translation: CASSQAVGLGTEAFF.

CDR3 coding DNA: TGTGCCAGCAGCAGGGGACAGCGCTATGGCTACACCTTC. Encoded protein: CASSRGQRYGYTF. V usage is TRBV5-6 and J usage is TRBJ1-2; 7 positions agree with TRBD1. CDR1 SGHDT and CDR2 YYEEEE come from the germline V gene. This CDR3 is 13 amino acids long. The junction had 4 bases not matched to a gene; V was cut back by 4 bases and J by 4 bases.

The chain uses TRBV9 and TRBJ2-7; the match to TRBD1 covers 10 bases. Unmatched junction bases numbered 8, after V lost 3 bases and J lost 2 bases. There are 16 residues in the CDR3. CDR1 and CDR2 (germline): SGDLS, YYNGEE. The CDR3: CASSGNRDRGTYEQYF. The CDR3 coding sequence is TGTGCCAGCAGCGGTAACCGGGACAGGGGCACCTACGAGCAGTACTTC.

V gene TRBV5-1 combines with J gene TRBJ1-5; 8 nucleotides match TRBD1. Per the germline V gene, CDR1 is SGHRS and CDR2 is YFSETQ. Trimming at V came to 0 bases and at J to 6 bases, leaving 8 bases not matched to a gene. There are 16 residues in the CDR3. The CDR3 sequence is CASSLGTQGEGQPQHF. CDR3 coding DNA: TGCGCCAGCAGCTTGGGGACACAGGGGGAGGGTCAGCCCCAGCATTTT.

This clone came up a few times. This chain connects TRBV7-9 to TRBJ2-4; D unclear. Germline loops: CDR1 SEHNR, CDR2 FQNEAQ (reference sequence). CDR3 length: 15 amino acids. Between the trimmed V and J ends, which lost 5 bases and 1 base, there was a span of 12 bases. The CDR3 region is CASSELRKAKNIQYF. The DNA for the CDR3 is TGTGCCAGCAGCGAGCTCCGTAAGGCCAAAAACATTCAGTACTTC.

This clone was counted between two and nine times. The rearrangement joins TRBV7-2 to TRBJ2-5; D perhaps matches TRBD1 (5 bases). Deletions cut 5 bases from V and 10 bases from J, with 17 bases between. CDR3 length equals 13 residues. Germline CDR1 is SGHTA and CDR2 is FQGNSA. The CDR3 nucleotides are TGTGCCAGCAGCGGACGCCGATCAACAGGCCAGTACTTC. This codes for CASSGRRSTGQYF.

The V and J genes are TRBV7-9 and TRBJ1-1, with 8 bases aligning to TRBD1. Germline V gene sequence: CDR1 SEHNR, CDR2 FQNEAQ (reference sequence). There are 13 residues in the CDR3. V lost 5 bases, J lost 1 base, and 0 bases stayed unmatched. The CDR3 DNA reads as TGTGCCAGCAGCGACAGGGGGAACACTGAAGCTTTCTTT. It specifies CASSDRGNTEAFF.

This clone occurred a few times. This sequence joins TRBV5-1 and TRBJ2-5; D gene uncertain. The CDR3 loop spans 13 amino acids. Germline V lookup: CDR1 SGHRS, CDR2 YFSETQ. V lost 0 bases and J lost 3, with 6 bases in between. CDR3 region: CASSLEREETQYF. The CDR3 DNA reads as TGCGCCAGCAGCTTGGAAAGAGAAGAGACCCAGTACTTC.

This clone was observed a few times. V is TRBV5-1 and J is TRBJ2-3; perhaps TRBD2 as D (7 bases). Germline CDR1 reads SGHRS; CDR2 reads YFSETQ. CDR3 size: 15 residues. V was cut by 0 bases and J by 11 bases, with 19 bases left in between. The CDR3 DNA follows: TGCGCCAGCAGCTTGGTTGCGGGGGCCCACGGGAAGCAGTATTTT. It codes for CASSLVAGAHGKQYF.

Only a few counts were recorded for this clone. The chain links TRBV2 to TRBJ2-6, with 7 nucleotides matching TRBD1. The ends lost 5 bases at V and 0 bases at J; junction bases unmatched: 1. Germline loops: CDR1 SNHLY, CDR2 FYNNEI. This CDR3 spans 15 amino acids. The CDR3 bases are TGTGCCAGCAGTCCAGGGGGCTCTGGGGCCAACGTCCTGACTTTC. It is translated as CASSPGGSGANVLTF.

The chain has TRBV5-4 and TRBJ2-3; D perhaps matches TRBD2 (5 bases). The V gene lost 4 bases and the J gene lost 2 bases, with 11 bases spanning the gap. The germline V gene encodes CDR1 SGHNT and CDR2 YYREEE (reference sequence). The CDR3 sequence is 14 residues long. The CDR3 DNA reads TGTGCCAGCAGCCCTCGGGGTCACACAGATACGCAGTATTTT. Residues: CASSPRGHTDTQYF.

The chain combines TRBV6-6 with TRBJ2-2, with D tentatively TRBD2 (6 bases). From germline, CDR1 is MNHNY and CDR2 SVGAGI (reference sequence). This CDR3 is 13 amino acids long. The germline V and J ends were trimmed by 7 bases and 1 base, with 7 bases remaining between them. The DNA for the CDR3 is TGTGCCAGCACGGAGGGGAACACCGGGGAGCTGTTTTTT. Translating it yields CASTEGNTGELFF.

This clone appeared once. V gene TRBV19 combines with J gene TRBJ2-1, with D perhaps TRBD1 (6 bases). This CDR3 contains 15 residues. V dropped 6 bases and J dropped 0 bases, with 12 bases sitting between them. Germline-derived CDR1 and CDR2 are LNHDA and SQIVND (reference sequence). CDR3 in DNA: TGTGCCAGTAGAGAACGACAGGTCTCCTACAATGAGCAGTTCTTC. Its protein product is CASRERQVSYNEQFF.

The V gene is TRBV5-1, the J gene TRBJ2-3, with D maybe TRBD2 (6 bases). The ends were cut back, 4 bases at V and 3 bases at J, with 15 bases in the middle. Germline CDR1 is SGHRS and CDR2 is YFSETQ. The CDR3 has 15 residues. The CDR3 DNA follows: TGCGCCAGCAGCAGGCGGCGGGGATCTACAGATACGCAGTATTTT. Encoded protein: CASSRRRGSTDTQYF.

The chain uses TRBV5-1 and TRBJ2-4; no reliable D call. Trimming cost V 0 bases and J 8 bases, with 9 bases left between them. The V gene's germline CDR1 is SGHRS and CDR2 YFSETQ. CDR3 length equals 13 residues. The chain's CDR3 is CASSLGSADIQYF. CDR3 nucleotide sequence: TGCGCCAGCAGCTTGGGGAGCGCTGACATTCAGTACTTC.